This is a list of T cell receptor beta chains from one sample in a study of T cell changes during pregnancy in multiple sclerosis. The assay was immunoSEQ multiplex PCR, and TCRdb's table has in-frame clones only and misses some. The sample has fewer than 45,000 clones, about 93% seen once. Sequencing was performed on CD4+ T cells from peripheral blood mononuclear cells, taken in the third trimester of pregnancy. The receptors derive from a female donor with multiple sclerosis, enrolled in a pregnancy study. Both conserved end residues are part of each CDR3. Each record gives: J gene, V gene, clone size, D gene, CDR3 DNA, CDR3 protein. D genes are given only for firm matches. Where a row states a size, it is once, few, many or the class of an expanded clone; other rows omit it.

TRBJ2-6,TRBV27,NA,NA,TGTGCCAGCAGTGCCTCGGGGGGGGCCAACGTCCTGACTTTC,CASSASGGANVLTF
TRBJ2-2,TRBV5-1,NA,TRBD1,TGCGCCAGCAGCCGGGTGACAGGGGCCGGGGAGCTGTTTTTT,CASSRVTGAGELFF
TRBJ2-1,TRBV27,once,TRBD1,TGTGCCAGCAGTTTCGACAGGGGGGCTTACAATGAGCAGTTCTTC,CASSFDRGAYNEQFF
TRBJ2-1,TRBV5-4,NA,TRBD2,TGTGCCAGCAGCTTGGCTAGCGGGAGGGTTTACAATGAGCAGTTCTTC,CASSLASGRVYNEQFF
TRBJ1-3,TRBV5-1,NA,TRBD1,TGCGCCAGCAGCTTGTCAGGGGGCGATGGAAACACCATATATTTT,CASSLSGGDGNTIYF
TRBJ2-2,TRBV30,NA,TRBD1,TGTGCCTGGAGTAAGGACAGGGGGCGCGGTATCACCGGGGAGCTGTTTTTT,CAWSKDRGRGITGELFF
TRBJ2-1,TRBV2,NA,NA,TGTGCCAGCCTTAAAGAGGGCTCTACCTACAATGAGCAGTTCTTC,CASLKEGSTYNEQFF
TRBJ2-1,TRBV9,NA,TRBD2,TGTGCCAGCAGCTTCCTTTGGGCTAGCGGGGACAATGAGCAGTTCTTC,CASSFLWASGDNEQFF
TRBJ2-5,TRBV7-6,few,TRBD1,TGTGCCAGCAGCTTACAGGGGGCAATTGGGATTCAAGAGACCCAGTACTTC,CASSLQGAIGIQETQYF
TRBJ2-7,TRBV29-1,NA,NA,TGCAGCGTGCTGGACTCGATGAGCTCCTACGAGCAGTACTTC,CSVLDSMSSYEQYF
TRBJ2-7,TRBV7-3,NA,TRBD1,TGTGCCAGCAGCGTTCCTCGTGGGACAGGGGGGAGCGAGCAGTACTTC,CASSVPRGTGGSEQYF
TRBJ1-5,TRBV2,NA,TRBD1,TGTGCCACCAGACAGGGGTTCAATCAGCCCCAGCATTTT,CATRQGFNQPQHF
TRBJ1-1,TRBV15,NA,NA,TGTGCCACCAGCAGAGGGGGGTCGCGGGGGGGAACTGAAGCTTTCTTT,CATSRGGSRGGTEAFF
TRBJ2-5,TRBV7-2,NA,TRBD1,TGTGCCAGCAGCCCCGGCAGGGGGAGTGAGACCCAGTACTTC,CASSPGRGSETQYF
TRBJ2-1,TRBV19,NA,TRBD2,TGTGCCAGTACCTTACTAGCGGGAGGCCCGAGCTCCTACAATGAGCAGTTCTTC,CASTLLAGGPSSYNEQFF
TRBJ2-5,TRBV6-1,NA,TRBD2,TGTGCCAGCAGCTCGGGGGGGCTGGCGACCCAGTACTTC,CASSSGGLATQYF
TRBJ2-7,TRBV7-9,few,TRBD1,TGTGCCAGCAGGGCCGCGGACAGGACCTACGAGCAGTACTTC,CASRAADRTYEQYF
TRBJ2-2,TRBV11-2,once,TRBD1,TGTGCCAGCAGCAAAGTGGGACAGGCCCCGCGGGGGGAGCTGTTTTTT,CASSKVGQAPRGELFF
TRBJ1-2,TRBV30,NA,NA,TGTGCCTGGAGTGCCTCCACAGTCGACTATGGCTACACCTTC,CAWSASTVDYGYTF
TRBJ1-1,TRBV15,NA,NA,TGTGCCACCAGCAGGGAGGACGGTCACAACACTGAAGCTTTCTTT,CATSREDGHNTEAFF
TRBJ1-2,TRBV7-2,NA,NA,TGTGCCAGCAGCTTAGTGCAGGCAGCCTTCCACCGGGGCTACACCTTC,CASSLVQAAFHRGYTF
TRBJ2-3,TRBV18,NA,NA,TGTGCCAGCTCACCTTTGGCGGAGAGCACCACTAGCACAGATACGCAGTATTTT,CASSPLAESTTSTDTQYF
TRBJ2-7,TRBV12-5,NA,NA,TGTGCTAGTGGTTTAGGGGACACCTTGAGAATCTACGAGCAGTACTTC,CASGLGDTLRIYEQYF
TRBJ2-7,TRBV18,NA,NA,TGTGCCAGCTCACCACCCATACAGGGCTTCGACGAGCAGTACTTC,CASSPPIQGFDEQYF
TRBJ2-5,TRBV12-5,NA,TRBD1,TGTGCTAGTGGTCTGGGGACAGTCCAAGAGACCCAGTACTTC,CASGLGTVQETQYF
TRBJ1-2,TRBV6-4,NA,NA,TGTGCCAGCAGTGACAGGGGCTATGGCTACACCTTC,CASSDRGYGYTF
TRBJ2-6,TRBV15,NA,NA,TGTGCCACCAGCAGAGGTAGAGCCTCTGGGGCCAACGTCCTGACTTTC,CATSRGRASGANVLTF
TRBJ2-1,TRBV28,NA,TRBD2,TGTGCCAGCAGTACAAGACTAGCACACTCCTACAATGAGCAGTTCTTC,CASSTRLAHSYNEQFF
TRBJ2-2,TRBV28,NA,NA,TGTGCCAGCAGTTTCGACGGGGGAAACACCGGGGAGCTGTTTTTT,CASSFDGGNTGELFF